Shown below are 4 T cell receptor beta chains from a single sample sequenced in a study of CD8 T cells in ankylosing spondylitis. These TCRs' antigens remain unknown. Whole-study findings and limits: Eight highly homologous variants made up a TCR beta motif, and this motif appeared characteristic of ankylosing spondylitis blood.

TCRdb re-derived calls from the 5' RACE reads in MiXCR, one entry per CDR3 protein. The sample has some 800,000 distinct CDR3 sequences; approximately 10% are singletons. The specimen was blood, either unsorted or a sorted T cell fraction (not recorded which). The receptors shown here come from a male donor with ankylosing spondylitis.

J is TRBJ2-5 and V is TRBV24-1, with no clear D. V dropped 2 bases and J dropped 1 base, with 7 bases sitting between them. CDR1 and CDR2 from the germline V gene are KGHDR and SFDVKD. The CDR3 sequence is 14 residues long. CDR3 protein: CATSDSAAQETQYF. The CDR3 nucleotides are TGTGCCACCAGTGATTCGGCCGCCCAAGAGACCCAGTACTTC.

This clonotype was recorded a few times. V is TRBV5-6 and J is TRBJ1-1; tentatively, D is TRBD1 (5 bases). The CDR3 is 14 residues long. V lost 1 base to trimming and J lost 8 bases, with 15 bases between them. The germline gives CDR1 SGHDT, CDR2 YYEEEE. As DNA, the CDR3 is TGTGCCAGCAGCTTGCAGGGCGGTCAGATAGAAGCTTTCTTT. This codes for CASSLQGGQIEAFF.

V usage is TRBV20-1 and J usage is TRBJ1-1, with D perhaps matching TRBD1 (6 bases). V was shortened by 6 bases and J by 4 bases, with 18 bases between the two germline ends. This CDR3 region has 14 residues. The germline CDR1 and CDR2 sequences are DFQATT and SNEGSKA (reference sequence). DNA of the CDR3: TGCAGTGCGAGGCGGACAGAATTTGGCACTGAAGCTTTCTTT. It is translated as CSARRTEFGTEAFF.

This clonotype was seen only a few times. The rearrangement links TRBV6-1 to TRBJ1-5; TRBD1 is a possible D gene (6 bases). The germline V gene has CDR1 MNHNS and CDR2 SASEGT. This CDR3 is 14 amino acids long. Trimming removed 6 bases at V and 6 bases at J, with 15 bases between. The CDR3 region is CASRSRTELQPQHF. For the CDR3, the DNA is TGTGCCAGCAGGTCTAGGACAGAACTTCAGCCCCAGCATTTT.